This T cell receptor beta chain came from a study of T cells in Graves' hyperthyroidism and ophthalmopathy. RNA transcripts served as the template for amplifying TCR beta CDR3 regions. A first-round RT-PCR of the TCR CDR3 used the HTBI primer set. TCRdb re-called the multiplex PCR reads through MiXCR, storing one row per CDR3 protein. This table holds about 360,000 distinct CDR3 sequences, 20% to 25% found once. Diagnoses used clinical symptoms, serum thyroxine and TRAb, thyroid ultrasound and orbital computed tomography. Germline V gene data show CDR1 as LNHDA and CDR2 as SQIVND (reference sequence). V was clipped by 7 bases and J by 2 bases; unmatched bases: 7. This CDR3 is 16 amino acids long. This clonotype came up a few times. Antigen unknown. Findings and caveats of the study: Most expanded thyroid clonotypes above 0.001 also appeared in blood.

The chain recombines TRBV19 with TRBJ2-3; 12 nucleotides agree with TRBD2. The sequence derives from a man in his fifties or sixties with Graves' hyperthyroidism. Sequencing input: blood. CDR3 residues: CASMALAGGPTDTQYF. The CDR3, as DNA: TGTGCCAGTATGGCGCTAGCGGGAGGGCCCACAGATACGCAGTATTTT.